This T cell receptor (beta chain) was observed in a study of T cell repertoires in cytomegalovirus infection. Overall study context: CMV epitopes used comprised recently identified HLA-C-restricted ones and well-studied HLA-B-restricted ones. Public TCR beta signatures provided an indication of both CMV infection and a matching HLA type. Study conclusions and caveats: In two of eight donors, the top clonotype was HLA-C-restricted CMV-specific. CMV carriers having the relevant HLA were flagged by cumulative public TCR beta family frequency.

This clonotype was seen a few times. The antigen remains unidentified. Germline CDR1 is SGHRS and CDR2 is YFSETQ. The CDR3 runs 14 residues. Between the trimmed V and J ends, which lost 4 bases and 1 base, there was a span of 12 bases. One entry per CDR3 protein, called by TCRdb with MiXCR from the reads. The sample contains about 920,000 distinct CDR3 sequences, approximately 33% of which appear only once. This receptor was obtained from a human donor in good health (CMV status not recorded). Some clones in this sample may be carry-over from other donors' samples. Here the sequenced sample was cultured CD8+ T cells from PBMCs, taken from culture after CMV antigen stimulation. This rearrangement joins TRBV5-1 to TRBJ2-7; no clear D gene. The CDR3, as DNA: TGCGCCAGCAGCCCAGCCGGGCAGTCCTACGAGCAGTACTTC. This translates into CASSPAGQSYEQYF. Filled out from reference TRBV5-1 and TRBJ2-7, the complete variable domain reads KAGVTQTPRYLIKTRGQQVTLSCSPISGHRSVSWYQQTPGQGLQFLFEYFSETQRNKGNFPGRFSGRQFSNSRSEMNVSTLELGDSALYLCASSPAGQSYEQYFGPGTRLTVT.